Presented here are 20 T cell receptor beta chains from one specimen sequenced in a study of cytomegalovirus exposure and HLA in healthy donors. The PCR contained 60 Vbeta and 13 Jbeta primers. The method was immunoSEQ multiplex PCR; TCRdb's version includes in-frame clones alone and lacks a portion of them. The sample's table shows more than 50,000 clones. The sample was PBMCs. The receptors derive from a man aged 18 to 30 in good health and CMV-seropositive.

The chain employs TRBV18 and TRBJ1-3; D may be TRBD1 (5 bases). V lost 0 bases, J lost 0 bases, and 12 bases lay in between. The germline CDR1 and CDR2 sequences are KGHSH and LQKENI. CDR3 size: 17 residues. The CDR3 region is CASSPPLDSHSGNTIYF. CDR3 DNA: TGTGCCAGCTCACCACCGCTTGACAGTCACTCTGGAAACACCATATATTTT. The whole variable domain, filled in from reference TRBV18 and TRBJ1-3, reads NAGVMQNPRHLVRRRGQEARLRCSPMKGHSHVYWYRQLPEEGLKFMVYLQKENIIDESGMPKERFSAEFPKEGPSILRIQQVVRGDSAAYFCASSPPLDSHSGNTIYFGEGSWLTVV.

The chain employs TRBV9 and TRBJ2-1, with TRBD2 as a possible D gene (6 bases). Germline V gene data show CDR1 as SGDLS and CDR2 as YYNGEE. This CDR3 has 14 amino acids. Trimming stripped 0 bases from V and 10 bases from J, with 14 bases between. Written as DNA, the CDR3 is TGTGCCAGCAGCGTAGCGGGAGTGGGGTGGGAGCAGTTCTTC. Protein: CASSVAGVGWEQFF.

The chain couples TRBV11-2 to TRBJ2-7; tentative D call: TRBD2 (5 bases). Germline CDR1 reads SGHAT; CDR2 reads FQNNGV. V lost 5 bases, J lost 4 bases, and 15 bases lay in between. This CDR3 comprises 14 residues. CDR3 in DNA: TGTGCCAGCAGCGACTTGCGTGGGGAGTACGAGCAGTACTTC. This gives the protein CASSDLRGEYEQYF.

V usage is TRBV10-3 and J usage is TRBJ2-7; TRBD2 matches at 10 bases. The germline CDR1 and CDR2 sequences are ENHRY and SYGVKD. The length of the CDR3 is 13 residues. Germline trimming cut 6 bases from V and 2 bases from J; bases unmatched to any gene: 1. CDR3 in DNA: TGTGCCATCAGGCTAGCGGGAGCCTACGAGCAGTACTTC. It codes for CAIRLAGAYEQYF.

In DNA form, the CDR3 reads TGCAGCGTTGTAGGACAGGGGTTCCCAGATACGCAGTATTTT. Amino acid sequence: CSVVGQGFPDTQYF. The chain joins TRBV29-1 to TRBJ2-3; 9 positions match TRBD1. V trimming: 4 bases; J trimming: 4 bases; junction bases outside the gene matches: 6. Per germline, CDR1 SQVTM and CDR2 ANQGSEA. There are 14 residues in the CDR3.

The chain combines TRBV7-8 with TRBJ2-5, with D perhaps TRBD1 (6 bases). The V end was cut by 0 bases, the J end by 3 bases, with 11 bases between. This CDR3 contains 15 residues. CDR1 is SGHVS and CDR2 is FQNEAQ in the germline V gene. The CDR3 loop is CASSLAVDSEETQYF. The CDR3 DNA sequence: TGTGCCAGCAGCTTAGCTGTGGACAGCGAAGAGACCCAGTACTTC.

The rearrangement joins TRBV15 to TRBJ1-2, with D perhaps matching TRBD1 (5 bases). This CDR3 comprises 17 residues. Germline CDR1 is LNHNV and CDR2 is YYDKDF (reference sequence). V dropped 3 bases and J dropped 5 bases, with 22 bases sitting between them. The CDR3, as DNA: TGTGCCACCAGCAGGGGGTCATTGGGGCGGATGGGGTATGGCTACACCTTC. Residues: CATSRGSLGRMGYGYTF.

The chain couples TRBV19 to TRBJ1-2, with TRBD1 identical over 9 bases. Unmatched junction bases numbered 7, after V lost 10 bases and J lost 4 bases. Germline-derived CDR1 and CDR2 are LNHDA and SQIVND (reference sequence). CDR3 length: 13 residues. CDR3 coding DNA: TGTGCCACCGGGACAGGGACCGGCTATGGCTACACCTTC. Protein product: CATGTGTGYGYTF.

The gene calls are TRBV6-4 and TRBJ2-1, with 9 bases lining up with TRBD2. CDR3 length: 14 residues. The trim removed 5 bases at V and 8 bases at J, leaving 7 bases unmatched. Germline CDR1 reads MRHNA; CDR2 reads SNTAGT. This CDR3 is CASSPSGTVDEQFF. Written as DNA, the CDR3 is TGTGCCAGCAGTCCTAGCGGGACCGTCGATGAGCAGTTCTTC.

V gene TRBV6-5 combines with J gene TRBJ1-1, with a possible D match to TRBD1 (5 bases). The CDR3 runs to 13 residues. The V end lost 0 bases, the J end lost 3 bases, and 5 bases lay between the germline ends. The V gene's germline CDR1 is MNHEY and CDR2 SVGAGI. The CDR3 spells CASSYSTDTEAFF. CDR3 DNA sequence: TGTGCCAGCAGTTACTCGACAGACACTGAAGCTTTCTTT.

The CDR3 DNA follows: TGTGCCAGCAGCTCTGTGGGGGGTGCCACTGAAGCTTTCTTT. It yields the protein CASSSVGGATEAFF. The genes are TRBV5-4 and TRBJ1-1, with TRBD1 as a possible D gene (5 bases). The V gene's germline CDR1 is SGHNT and CDR2 YYREEE (reference sequence). With 3 bases removed from V and 4 bases from J, the gap between germline ends came to 13 bases. The CDR3 extends over 14 amino acids.

This sequence joins TRBV27 and TRBJ1-1, with D unresolved. V was shortened by 0 bases and J by 4 bases, with 21 bases between the two germline ends. Germline CDR1 is MNHEY and CDR2 is SMNVEV (reference sequence). The length of the CDR3 is 18 residues. The CDR3 DNA reads TGTGCCAGCAGTTTATCCACAGTTACTTTCCATGCTGGCACTGAAGCTTTCTTT. Its translation is CASSLSTVTFHAGTEAFF.

The V gene is TRBV4-1, the J gene TRBJ1-6; 7 bases agree with TRBD1. Trimming took 0 bases from V and 6 from J; bases not matched to a gene: 8. The germline gives CDR1 MGHRA, CDR2 YSYEKL. The length of the CDR3 is 17 residues. CDR3 sequence (DNA): TGCGCCAGCAGCCAAGAAGGGGCGGGACAGCCTAATTCACCCCTCCACTTT. Its translation: CASSQEGAGQPNSPLHF.

Concerning this clone itself: This sample includes further DNA sequences coding for the same CDR3. V usage is TRBV4-2 and J usage is TRBJ2-7; the match to TRBD1 covers 7 bases. The ends lost 1 base at V and 5 bases at J; junction bases unmatched: 14. CDR3 length: 17 residues. Germline V gene data show CDR1 as LGHNA and CDR2 as YNFKEQ. CDR3 in DNA: TGTGCCAGCAGCCAAGCTTCTCTGCGACAGGGTGGGAACGAGCAGTACTTC. This codes for CASSQASLRQGGNEQYF.

The chain has TRBV6-6 and TRBJ1-1; tentatively, D is TRBD1 (5 bases). Germline V gene sequence: CDR1 MNHNY, CDR2 SVGAGI (reference sequence). The CDR3 sequence is 16 residues long. V was clipped by 0 bases and J by 4 bases, with 15 bases between them. CDR3 protein: CASSYSSGRGLTEAFF. In DNA form, the CDR3 reads TGTGCCAGCAGTTACTCATCCGGGAGGGGTCTCACTGAAGCTTTCTTT.

This chain connects TRBV6-1 to TRBJ1-1; possible D gene TRBD1, 6 bases. The CDR3 loop spans 11 amino acids. Trimming cost V 6 bases and J 8 bases, with 10 bases left between them. Germline-derived CDR1 and CDR2 are MNHNS and SASEGT. As DNA, the CDR3 is TGTGCCAGCAGCGGAGACAGGGAAGCTTTCTTT. Its translation is CASSGDREAFF.

The chain uses TRBV7-9 and TRBJ2-2; 7 bases are shared with TRBD1. V lost 4 bases to trimming and J lost 6 bases; unmatched junction nucleotides: 8. Per germline, CDR1 SEHNR and CDR2 FQNEAQ (reference sequence). The CDR3 is 15 residues long. The CDR3 sequence: CASSSPTGWAGELFF. In nucleotides, the CDR3 is TGTGCCAGCAGCTCTCCGACAGGGTGGGCCGGGGAGCTGTTTTTT.

This rearrangement joins TRBV6-5 to TRBJ2-2; 10 nucleotides align to TRBD2. From germline, CDR1 is MNHEY and CDR2 SVGAGI. V shed 2 bases and J 6 bases; nucleotides not matched to a gene: 6. This CDR3 has 16 residues. CDR3 sequence: CASSYAASGRPGELFF. The CDR3 DNA follows: TGTGCCAGCAGTTACGCGGCTAGCGGGAGACCCGGGGAGCTGTTTTTT.

The rearrangement links TRBV11-3 to TRBJ1-5; 8 positions match TRBD1. The CDR3 consists of 15 residues. Germline V CDR1 and CDR2: SGHNT, YENEEA. V lost 5 bases to trimming and J lost 3 bases; unmatched junction nucleotides: 6. CDR3 bases: TGTGCCAGCAGCCTAGGACAGGGCTCCAATCAGCCCCAGCATTTT. This codes for CASSLGQGSNQPQHF.

The chain couples TRBV25-1 to TRBJ2-5, with D possibly TRBD2 on 6 matching bases. V was shortened by 11 bases and J by 1 base, with 11 bases between the two germline ends. CDR1 and CDR2 (germline): MGHDK, SYGVNS. This CDR3 comprises 12 residues. The CDR3 loop reads CAPGGFQETQYF. The DNA for the CDR3 is TGTGCCCCCGGGGGATTCCAAGAGACCCAGTACTTC.